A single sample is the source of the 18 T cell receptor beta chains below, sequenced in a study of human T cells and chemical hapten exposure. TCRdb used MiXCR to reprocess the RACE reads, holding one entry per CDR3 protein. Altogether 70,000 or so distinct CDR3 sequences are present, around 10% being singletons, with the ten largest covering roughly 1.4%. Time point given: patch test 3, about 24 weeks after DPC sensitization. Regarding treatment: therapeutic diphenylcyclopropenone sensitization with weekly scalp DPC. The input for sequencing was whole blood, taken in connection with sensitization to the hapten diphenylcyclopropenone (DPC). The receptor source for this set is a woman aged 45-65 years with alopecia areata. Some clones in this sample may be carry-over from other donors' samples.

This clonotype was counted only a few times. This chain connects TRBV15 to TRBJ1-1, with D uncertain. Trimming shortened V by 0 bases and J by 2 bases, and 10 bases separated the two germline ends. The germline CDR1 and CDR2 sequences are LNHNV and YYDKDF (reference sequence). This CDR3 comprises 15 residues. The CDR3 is CATSRDRAINTEAFF. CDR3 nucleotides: TGTGCCACCAGCAGAGATCGAGCTATTAACACTGAAGCTTTCTTT.

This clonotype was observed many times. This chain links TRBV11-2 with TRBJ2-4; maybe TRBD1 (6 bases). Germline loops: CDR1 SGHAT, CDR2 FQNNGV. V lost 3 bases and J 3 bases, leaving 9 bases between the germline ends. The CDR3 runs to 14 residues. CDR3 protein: CASSFLDSKNIQYF. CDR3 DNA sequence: TGTGCCAGCAGCTTCTTGGACAGCAAAAACATTCAGTACTTC.

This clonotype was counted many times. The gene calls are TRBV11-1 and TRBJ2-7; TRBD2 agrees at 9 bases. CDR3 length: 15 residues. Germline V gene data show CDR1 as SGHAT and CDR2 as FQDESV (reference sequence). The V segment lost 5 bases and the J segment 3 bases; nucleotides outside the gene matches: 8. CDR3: CASSTPSSGGYEQYF. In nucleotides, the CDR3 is TGTGCCAGCAGCACCCCGAGTAGCGGGGGCTACGAGCAGTACTTC. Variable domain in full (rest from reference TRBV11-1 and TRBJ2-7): EAEVAQSPRYKITEKSQAVAFWCDPISGHATLYWYRQILGQGPELLVQFQDESVVDDSQLPKDRFSAERLKGVDSTLKIQPAELGDSAMYLCASSTPSSGGYEQYFGPGTRLTVT.

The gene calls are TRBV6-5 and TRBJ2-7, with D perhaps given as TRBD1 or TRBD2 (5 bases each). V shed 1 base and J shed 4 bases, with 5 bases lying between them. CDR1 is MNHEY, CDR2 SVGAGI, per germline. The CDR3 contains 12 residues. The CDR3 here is CASSYWGYEQYF. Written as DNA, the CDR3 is TGTGCCAGCAGTTACTGGGGGTACGAGCAGTACTTC.

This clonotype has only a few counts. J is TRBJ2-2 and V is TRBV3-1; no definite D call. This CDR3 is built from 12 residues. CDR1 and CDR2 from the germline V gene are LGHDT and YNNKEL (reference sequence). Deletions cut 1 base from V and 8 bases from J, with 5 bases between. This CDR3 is CASSQVAGELFF. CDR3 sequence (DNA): TGTGCCAGCAGCCAAGTGGCGGGGGAGCTGTTTTTT.

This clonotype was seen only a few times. In DNA, the CDR3 is TGTGCCAGCAGGGACAAGGCGAACACCGGGGAGCTGTTTTTT. Translation: CASRDKANTGELFF. The chain carries TRBV6-2 or TRBV6-3 and TRBJ2-2; D possibly corresponds to TRBD1 (5 bases). Per the germline V gene, CDR1 is MNHEY and CDR2 is SVGEGT. The CDR3 has 14 amino acids. Trimming took off 6 bases at V and 0 bases at J, with 8 bases between the two ends.

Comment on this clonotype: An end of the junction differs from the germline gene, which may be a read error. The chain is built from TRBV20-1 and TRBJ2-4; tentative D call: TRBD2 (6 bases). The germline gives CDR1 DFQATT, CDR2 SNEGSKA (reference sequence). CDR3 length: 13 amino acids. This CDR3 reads CNAEGLAKNIQYF. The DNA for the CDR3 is TGCAATGCTGAGGGACTAGCCAAAAACATTCAGTACTTC.

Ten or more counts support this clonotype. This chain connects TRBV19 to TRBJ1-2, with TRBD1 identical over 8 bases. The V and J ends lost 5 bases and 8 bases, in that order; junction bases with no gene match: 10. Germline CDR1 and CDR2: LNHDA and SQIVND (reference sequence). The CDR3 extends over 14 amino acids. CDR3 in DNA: TGTGCCAGTAGTGTAACCGGGACAGGCGGGGGCTACACCTTC. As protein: CASSVTGTGGGYTF.

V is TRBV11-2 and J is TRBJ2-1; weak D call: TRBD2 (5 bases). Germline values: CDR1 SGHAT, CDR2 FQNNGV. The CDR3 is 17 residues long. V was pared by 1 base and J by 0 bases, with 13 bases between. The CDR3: CASSLVMCTSSYNEQFF. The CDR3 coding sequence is TGTGCCAGCAGCTTAGTTATGTGTACTAGCTCCTACAATGAGCAGTTCTTC.

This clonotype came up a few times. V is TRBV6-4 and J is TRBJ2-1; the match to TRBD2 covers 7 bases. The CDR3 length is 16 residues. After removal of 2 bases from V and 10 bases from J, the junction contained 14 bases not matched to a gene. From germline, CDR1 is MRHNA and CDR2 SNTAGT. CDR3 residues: CASSDESGKGFGEQFF. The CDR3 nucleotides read TGTGCCAGCAGTGACGAGAGCGGGAAAGGTTTCGGGGAGCAGTTCTTC.

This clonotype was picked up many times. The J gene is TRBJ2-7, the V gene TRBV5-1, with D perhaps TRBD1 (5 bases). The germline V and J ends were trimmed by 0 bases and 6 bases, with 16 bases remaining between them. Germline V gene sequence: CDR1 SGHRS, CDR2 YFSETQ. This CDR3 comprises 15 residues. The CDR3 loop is CASSLVAGALGEQYF. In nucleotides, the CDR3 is TGCGCCAGCAGCTTGGTAGCTGGGGCTCTCGGCGAGCAGTACTTC.

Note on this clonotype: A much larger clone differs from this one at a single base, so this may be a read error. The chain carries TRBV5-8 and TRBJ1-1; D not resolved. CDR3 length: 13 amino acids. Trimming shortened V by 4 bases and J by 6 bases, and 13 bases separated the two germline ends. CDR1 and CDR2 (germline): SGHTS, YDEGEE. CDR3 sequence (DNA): TGTGCCAGCAGCCCAAGTACAGTCGCTGAAGCTTTCTTT. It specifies CASSPSTVAEAFF.

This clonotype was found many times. CDR3 sequence reads: CASSYRGPSSPLHF. For the CDR3, the DNA is TGTGCCAGCAGTTACAGGGGGCCTAGTTCACCCCTCCACTTT. The chain carries TRBV28 and TRBJ1-6, with 9 positions matching TRBD1. This CDR3 region has 14 residues. Germline V CDR1 and CDR2: MDHEN, SYDVKM. V gave up 4 bases and J gave up 9 bases; unmatched junction bases: 4.

The CDR3 DNA follows: TGTGCCAGCAGCCCAGGACAGCCCTCCGGGCAGTACTTC. This sequence encodes CASSPGQPSGQYF. The chain recombines TRBV7-6 with TRBJ2-7; a weak D match, TRBD1 (6 bases). Trimming cost V 5 bases and J 9 bases, with 17 bases left between them. Per germline, CDR1 SGHVS and CDR2 FNYEAQ. The CDR3 spans 13 residues.

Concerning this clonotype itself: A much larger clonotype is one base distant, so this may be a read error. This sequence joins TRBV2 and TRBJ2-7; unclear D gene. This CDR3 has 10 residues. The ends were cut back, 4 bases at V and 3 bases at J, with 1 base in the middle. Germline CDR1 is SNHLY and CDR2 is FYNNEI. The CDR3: CASSVYEQYF. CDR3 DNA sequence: TGTGCCAGCAGTGTCTACGAGCAGTACTTC. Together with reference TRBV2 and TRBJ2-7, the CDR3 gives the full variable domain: EPEVTQTPSHQVTQMGQEVILRCVPISNHLYFYWYRQILGQKVEFLVSFYNNEISEKSEIFDDQFSVERPDGSNFTLKIRSTKLEDSAMYFCASSVYEQYFGPGTRLTVT.

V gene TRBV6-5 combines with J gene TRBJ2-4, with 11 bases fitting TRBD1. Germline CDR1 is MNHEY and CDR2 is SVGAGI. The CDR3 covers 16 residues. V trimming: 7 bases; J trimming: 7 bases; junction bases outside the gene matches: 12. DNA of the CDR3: TGTGCCAGCACTCAGGGTGGGACAGGGGGTAAGAACATTCAGTACTTC. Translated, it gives CASTQGGTGGKNIQYF.

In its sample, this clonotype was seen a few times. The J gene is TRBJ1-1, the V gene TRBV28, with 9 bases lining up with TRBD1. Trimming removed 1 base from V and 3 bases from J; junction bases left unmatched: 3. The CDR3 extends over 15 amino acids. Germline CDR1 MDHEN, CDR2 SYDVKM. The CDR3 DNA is TGTGCCAGCAGTTTATTCGGGACAGGGTACACTGAAGCTTTCTTT. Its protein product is CASSLFGTGYTEAFF.

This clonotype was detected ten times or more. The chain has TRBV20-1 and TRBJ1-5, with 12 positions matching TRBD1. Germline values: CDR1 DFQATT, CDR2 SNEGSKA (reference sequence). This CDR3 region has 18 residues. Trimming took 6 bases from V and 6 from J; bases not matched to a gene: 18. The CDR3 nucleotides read TGCAGTGCCCCTCCCACCGGGACAGGGGGCGTTCAAGGTCAGCCCCAGCATTTT. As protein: CSAPPTGTGGVQGQPQHF.